This entry is about one T cell receptor beta chain. Samples were taken at baseline and on day 1 of cycles 4 and 7. These data come from a study of OX40 agonist ivuxolimab in advanced cancers. Trimming took 4 bases from V and 9 from J, leaving 17 bases between them. The CDR3 has 14 residues. The V gene's germline CDR1 is SGHRS and CDR2 YFSETQ. Measured with immunoSEQ multiplex PCR; TCRdb has only the in-frame clones, and not every one. This table holds 70,000 to 85,000 clones, approximately 86% found once. This chain joins TRBV5-1 and TRBJ2-1; maybe TRBD2 (6 bases). This material consisted of CD4+ or CD8+ T cells sorted from blood, taken in a trial of the OX40 agonist ivuxolimab. The receptor comes from an adult with an advanced solid tumor such as melanoma, head and neck, liver or kidney cancer. In DNA, the CDR3 is TGCGCCAGCAGCACGGGGAACGACGGGGGTGAGCAGTTCTTC. As protein: CASSTGNDGGEQFF.